This T cell receptor beta chain was recorded in a study of shared clonotypes between healthy human individuals. Clones were sequenced by immunoSEQ multiplex PCR, and TCRdb holds only the in-frame ones, with some missing. The data show 100,000 to 130,000 clones, about 63% seen once. This CDR3 has 15 residues. V shed 2 bases, J shed 8 bases, and the junction held 10 bases outside the gene matches. Germline V CDR1 and CDR2: SGHRS, YFSETQ. Sequences were obtained from memory CD8+ T cells sorted from blood. Subset specified: CD45RO+ cells pooled with CCR7-negative TemRA cells. The clonotype comes from a woman aged 25 to 39 in good health. The chain recombines TRBV5-1 with TRBJ2-1; 7 nucleotides align to TRBD1. The CDR3 sequence is CASSFNRGMYDEQFF. The CDR3 DNA reads as TGCGCCAGCAGCTTCAACAGGGGAATGTACGATGAGCAGTTCTTC.